This TCR beta chain was identified in a study of shared clonotypes between healthy human individuals. Genomic DNA of each subset was evenly split across several immunoSEQ plates. Under the authors' procedure: Quality scores were absent from the junction-only immunoSEQ sequences, so filtering differed. Sequencing was performed with immunoSEQ multiplex PCR; in TCRdb, only in-frame clones are kept and a portion is missing. The D gene and trimming were derived from the DNA, and the V and J assignments and clone size from that table. In the table there are 550,000 to 600,000 clones, around 78% of which are singletons. Adult donors, all healthy and HIV-negative, had no recent acute infections or vaccinations. Researchers drew on roughly 89 million PBMCs for genomic DNA from unsorted samples. V shed 1 base and J 9 bases; nucleotides not matched to a gene: 5. CDR3 size: 14 residues. CDR1 is LGHNA, CDR2 YSLEER, per germline.

J is TRBJ2-1 and V is TRBV4-3, with TRBD1 matching over 8 bases. This TCR was recovered from a woman in her 40s in good health. Some clones in this sample may be carry-over from other donors' samples. Sequenced input: PBMCs. The CDR3 reads CASSQGTGFGEQFF. The CDR3 region has the DNA TGCGCCAGCAGCCAAGGGACAGGGTTTGGTGAGCAGTTCTTC.